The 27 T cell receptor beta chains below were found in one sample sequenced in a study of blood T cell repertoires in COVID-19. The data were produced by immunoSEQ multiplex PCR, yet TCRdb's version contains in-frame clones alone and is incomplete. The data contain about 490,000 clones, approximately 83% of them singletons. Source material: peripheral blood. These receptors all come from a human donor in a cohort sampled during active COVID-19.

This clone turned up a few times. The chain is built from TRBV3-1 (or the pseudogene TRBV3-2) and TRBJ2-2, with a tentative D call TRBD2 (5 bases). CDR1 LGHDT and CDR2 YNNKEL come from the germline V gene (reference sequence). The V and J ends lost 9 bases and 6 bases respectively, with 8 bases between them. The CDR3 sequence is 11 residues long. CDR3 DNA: TGTGCCAGTCGGGGTTCCGGGGAGCTGTTTTTT. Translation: CASRGSGELFF.

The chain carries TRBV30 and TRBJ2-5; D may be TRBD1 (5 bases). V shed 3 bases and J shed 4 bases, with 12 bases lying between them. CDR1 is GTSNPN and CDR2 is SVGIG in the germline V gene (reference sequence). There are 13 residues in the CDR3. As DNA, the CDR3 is TGTGCCTGGAGCGTACGACAGAGAGAGACCCAGTACTTC. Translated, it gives CAWSVRQRETQYF.

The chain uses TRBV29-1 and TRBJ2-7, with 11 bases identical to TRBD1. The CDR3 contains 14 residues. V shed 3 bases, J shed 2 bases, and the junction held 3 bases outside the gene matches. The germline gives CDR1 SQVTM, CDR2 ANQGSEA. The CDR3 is CSVEDRGLTYEQYF. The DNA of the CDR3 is TGCAGCGTTGAGGACAGGGGGCTTACCTACGAGCAGTACTTC.

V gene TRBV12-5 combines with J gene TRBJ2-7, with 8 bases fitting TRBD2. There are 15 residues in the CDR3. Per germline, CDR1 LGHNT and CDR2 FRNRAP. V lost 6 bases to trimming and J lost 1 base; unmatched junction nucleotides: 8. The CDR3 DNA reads TGTGCTAGTGGGGCCCAAGCGGGAGTGTCCTACGAGCAGTACTTC. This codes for CASGAQAGVSYEQYF.

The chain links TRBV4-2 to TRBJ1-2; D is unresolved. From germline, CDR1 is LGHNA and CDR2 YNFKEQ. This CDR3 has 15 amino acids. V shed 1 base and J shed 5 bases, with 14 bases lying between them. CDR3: CASSQGGTGRYGYTF. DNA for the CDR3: TGTGCCAGCAGCCAAGGGGGAACGGGGAGGTATGGCTACACCTTC.

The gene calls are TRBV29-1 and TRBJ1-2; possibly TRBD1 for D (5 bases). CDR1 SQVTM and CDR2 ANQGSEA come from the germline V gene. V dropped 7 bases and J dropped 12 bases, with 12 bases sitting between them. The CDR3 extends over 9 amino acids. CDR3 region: CSGQEGNTF. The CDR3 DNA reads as TGCAGCGGTCAGGAGGGGAACACCTTC.

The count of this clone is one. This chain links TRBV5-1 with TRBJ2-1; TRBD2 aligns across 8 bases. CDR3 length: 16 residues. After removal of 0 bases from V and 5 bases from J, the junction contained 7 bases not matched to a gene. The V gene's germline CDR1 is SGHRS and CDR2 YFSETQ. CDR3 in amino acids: CASSLAPGTRNNEQFF. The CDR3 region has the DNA TGCGCCAGCAGCTTGGCCCCCGGGACTAGGAACAATGAGCAGTTCTTC.

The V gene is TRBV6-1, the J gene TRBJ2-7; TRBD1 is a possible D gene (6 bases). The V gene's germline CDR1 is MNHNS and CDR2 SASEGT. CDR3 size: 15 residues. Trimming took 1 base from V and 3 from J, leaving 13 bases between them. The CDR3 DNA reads TGTGCCAGCAGTGAAGTCAGGACAGAGAACTACGAGCAGTACTTC. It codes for CASSEVRTENYEQYF.

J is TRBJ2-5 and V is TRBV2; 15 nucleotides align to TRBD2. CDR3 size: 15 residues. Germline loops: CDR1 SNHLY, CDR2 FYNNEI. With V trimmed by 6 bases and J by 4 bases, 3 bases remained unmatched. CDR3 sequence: CASRLGLAGGETQYF. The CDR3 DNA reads TGTGCCAGCAGGTTGGGACTAGCGGGAGGAGAGACCCAGTACTTC.

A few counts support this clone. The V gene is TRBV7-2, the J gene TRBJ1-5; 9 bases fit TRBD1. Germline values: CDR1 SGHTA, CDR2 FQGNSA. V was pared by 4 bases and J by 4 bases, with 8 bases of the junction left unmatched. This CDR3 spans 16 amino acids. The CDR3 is CASSSDRGIGNQPQHF. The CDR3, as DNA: TGTGCCAGCAGCTCCGACAGGGGGATAGGAAATCAGCCCCAGCATTTT.

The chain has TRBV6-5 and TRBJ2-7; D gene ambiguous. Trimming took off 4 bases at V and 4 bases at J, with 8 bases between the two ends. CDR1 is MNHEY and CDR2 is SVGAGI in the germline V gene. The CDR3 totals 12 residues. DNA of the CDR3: TGTGCCAGCAGTTTACAGCTATACGAGCAGTACTTC. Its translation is CASSLQLYEQYF.

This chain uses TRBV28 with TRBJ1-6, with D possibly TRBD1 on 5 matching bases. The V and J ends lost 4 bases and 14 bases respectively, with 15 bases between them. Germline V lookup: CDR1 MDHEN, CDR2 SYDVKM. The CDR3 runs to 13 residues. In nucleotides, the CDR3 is TGTGCCAGCAGTTGGGGGGTTCTGGGGGCCCTCCACTTT. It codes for CASSWGVLGALHF.

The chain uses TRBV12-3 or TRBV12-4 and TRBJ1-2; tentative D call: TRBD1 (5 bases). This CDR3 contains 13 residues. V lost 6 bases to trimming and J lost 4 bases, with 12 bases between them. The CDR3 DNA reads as TGTGCCAGCAGCCCACTGGGGCCCTATGGCTACACCTTC. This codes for CASSPLGPYGYTF.

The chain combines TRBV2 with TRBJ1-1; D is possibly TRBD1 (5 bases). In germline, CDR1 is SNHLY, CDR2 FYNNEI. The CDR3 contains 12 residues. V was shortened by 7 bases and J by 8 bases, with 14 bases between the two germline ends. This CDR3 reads CASILQVPEAFF. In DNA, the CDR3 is TGTGCCAGCATCTTACAGGTCCCCGAAGCTTTCTTT.

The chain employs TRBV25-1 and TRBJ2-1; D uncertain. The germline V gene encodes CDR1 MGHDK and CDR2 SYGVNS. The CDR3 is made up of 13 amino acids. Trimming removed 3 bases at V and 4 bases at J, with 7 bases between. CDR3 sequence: CASSETGYNEQFF. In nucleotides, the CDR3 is TGTGCCAGCAGTGAGACTGGTTACAATGAGCAGTTCTTC.

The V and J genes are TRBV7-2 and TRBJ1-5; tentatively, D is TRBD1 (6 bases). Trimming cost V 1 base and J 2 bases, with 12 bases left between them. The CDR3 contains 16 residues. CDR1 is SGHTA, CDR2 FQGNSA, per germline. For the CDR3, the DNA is TGTGCCAGCAGCTTAGTTCCGCGACAGGGCAATCAGCCCCAGCATTTT. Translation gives CASSLVPRQGNQPQHF.

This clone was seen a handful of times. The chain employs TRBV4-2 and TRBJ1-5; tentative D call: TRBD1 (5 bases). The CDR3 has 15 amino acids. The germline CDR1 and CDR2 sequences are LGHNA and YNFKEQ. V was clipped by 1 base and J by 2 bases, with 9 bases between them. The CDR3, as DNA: TGTGCCAGCAGCCAAGTGGTACAGGGCAATCAGCCCCAGCATTTT. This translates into CASSQVVQGNQPQHF.

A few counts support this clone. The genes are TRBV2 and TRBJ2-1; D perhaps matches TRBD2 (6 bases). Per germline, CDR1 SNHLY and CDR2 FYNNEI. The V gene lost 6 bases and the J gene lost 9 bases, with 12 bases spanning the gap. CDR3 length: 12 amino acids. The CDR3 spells CASRVSGLEQFF. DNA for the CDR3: TGTGCCAGCAGAGTTAGCGGCCTTGAGCAGTTCTTC.

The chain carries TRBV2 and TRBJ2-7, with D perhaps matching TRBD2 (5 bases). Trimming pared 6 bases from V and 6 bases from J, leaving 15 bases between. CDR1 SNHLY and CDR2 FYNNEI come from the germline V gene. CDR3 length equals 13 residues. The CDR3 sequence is CASSDGLEGEQYF. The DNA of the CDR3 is TGTGCCAGCAGCGATGGCTTAGAGGGCGAGCAGTACTTC.

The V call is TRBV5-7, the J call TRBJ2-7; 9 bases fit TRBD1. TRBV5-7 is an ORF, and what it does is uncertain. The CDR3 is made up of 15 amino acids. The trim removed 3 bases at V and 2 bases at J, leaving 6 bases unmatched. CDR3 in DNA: TGTGCCAGCAGCTGGGGACAGGGTGGACCCTACGAGCAGTACTTC. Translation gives CASSWGQGGPYEQYF.

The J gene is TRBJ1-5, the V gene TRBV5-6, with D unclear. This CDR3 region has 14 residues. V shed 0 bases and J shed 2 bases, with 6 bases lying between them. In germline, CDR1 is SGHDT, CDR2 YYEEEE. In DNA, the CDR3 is TGTGCCAGCAGCTTGGGAGATGGCAATCAGCCCCAGCATTTT. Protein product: CASSLGDGNQPQHF.

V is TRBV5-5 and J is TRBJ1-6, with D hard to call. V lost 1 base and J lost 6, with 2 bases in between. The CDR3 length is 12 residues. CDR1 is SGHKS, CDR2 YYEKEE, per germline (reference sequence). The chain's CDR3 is CASSLLNSPLHF. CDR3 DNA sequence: TGTGCCAGCAGCTTGCTTAATTCACCCCTCCACTTT.

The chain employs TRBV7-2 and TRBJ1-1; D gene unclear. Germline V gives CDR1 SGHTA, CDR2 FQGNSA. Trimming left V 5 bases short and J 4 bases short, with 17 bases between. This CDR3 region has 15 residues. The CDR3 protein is CASSPQAQRATEAFF. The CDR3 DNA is TGTGCCAGCAGCCCCCAGGCGCAGCGGGCCACTGAAGCTTTCTTT.

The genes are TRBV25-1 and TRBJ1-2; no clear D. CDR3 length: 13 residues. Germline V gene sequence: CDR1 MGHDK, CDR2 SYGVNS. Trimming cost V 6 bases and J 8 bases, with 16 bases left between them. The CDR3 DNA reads TGTGCCAGCAGCCCCCGGGGTGCAGGCGGCTACACCTTC. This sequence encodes CASSPRGAGGYTF.

The CDR3 coding sequence is TGTGCCAGCAGTATACTAGCCTACGAGCAGTACTTC. This codes for CASSILAYEQYF. V is TRBV5-4 and J is TRBJ2-7; D possibly corresponds to TRBD2 (5 bases). V lost 5 bases and J lost 2, with 8 bases in between. There are 12 residues in the CDR3. Germline V gene data show CDR1 as SGHNT and CDR2 as YYREEE (reference sequence).

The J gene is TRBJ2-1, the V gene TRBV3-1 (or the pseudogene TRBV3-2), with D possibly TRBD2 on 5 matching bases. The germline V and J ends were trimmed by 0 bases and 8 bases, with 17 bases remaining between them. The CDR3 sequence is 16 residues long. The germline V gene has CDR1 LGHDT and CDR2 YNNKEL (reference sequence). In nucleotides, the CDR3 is TGTGCCAGCAGCCAAGACCCGGACCCGGGATTCGATGAGCAGTTCTTC. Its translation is CASSQDPDPGFDEQFF.

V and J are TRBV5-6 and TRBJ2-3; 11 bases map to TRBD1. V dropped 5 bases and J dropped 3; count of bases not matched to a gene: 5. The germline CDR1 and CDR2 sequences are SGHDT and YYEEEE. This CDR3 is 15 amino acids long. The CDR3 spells CASRKDRGLTDTQYF. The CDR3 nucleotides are TGTGCCAGCAGGAAGGACAGGGGGCTAACAGATACGCAGTATTTT.